These T cell receptor beta chains were read from a single sample in a study of T cell responses to AZD1222 COVID-19 vaccine. Clones were sequenced by immunoSEQ multiplex PCR, and TCRdb holds only the in-frame ones, with some missing. The sample yields fewer than 150,000 clones, 93% seen once. Sequenced material: peripheral blood, taken on day 0 of AZD1222 vaccination. These receptor sequences come from an adult in good health. Each CDR3 is given with its conserved first and last residue.

V	J	length	CDR3
TRBV5-4	TRBJ2-1	15	CASSLGQSSYNEQFF
TRBV6-5	TRBJ2-7	14	CASSYGRYDYEQYF
TRBV7-9	TRBJ2-2	14	CASSLSGGPGELFF
TRBV5-1	TRBJ2-7	16	CASRRDLDRGTYEQYF
TRBV7-8	TRBJ1-5	16	CASSLDTAHSNQPQHF
TRBV3-1/TRBV3-2	TRBJ2-1	15	CASSTSGDPYNEQFF
TRBV2	TRBJ1-4	14	CASSVEGFGEKLFF
TRBV25-1	TRBJ2-5	16	CASSEGVAGNQETQYF
TRBV29-1	TRBJ2-7	13	CSAQMTSGGEQYF
TRBV7-8	TRBJ2-7	17	CASSMTGLAGGSHEQYF
TRBV6-6	TRBJ1-2	16	CASSYSEHRENYGYTF
TRBV6-2/TRBV6-3	TRBJ2-7	16	CASSEMGQAGSYEQYF
TRBV12-3/TRBV12-4	TRBJ1-2	12	CASSGGNYGYTF
TRBV6-5	TRBJ2-5	13	CASSLQSQETQYF
TRBV19	TRBJ1-1	11	CASSNFVEAFF
TRBV6-5	TRBJ1-1	13	CASRDTRYTEAFF
TRBV7-2	TRBJ2-3	16	CASSLISGGAWGTQYF
TRBV2	TRBJ2-5	15	CARLPSGGRQETQYF
TRBV3-1/TRBV3-2	TRBJ2-7	13	CASSQDRSYEQYF
TRBV12-3/TRBV12-4	TRBJ1-1	11	CASSLGPSNFF
TRBV19	TRBJ1-1	14	CASSNQGPPTEAFF
TRBV13	TRBJ1-1	14	CASSPYRVNTEAFF
TRBV5-6	TRBJ1-1	15	CASSLDRLFDTEAFF
TRBV18	TRBJ1-2	17	CASSPRVDRAVGSGYTF
TRBV6-6	TRBJ1-1	13	CASSYPTGIAAFF
TRBV6-5	TRBJ2-7	13	CASSRGRGGEQYF
TRBV5-4	TRBJ1-2	14	CASAWPDREDGYTF
TRBV6-6	TRBJ1-2	15	CASSYGTGGDYGYTF
TRBV5-1	TRBJ2-2	14	CASSPLSNTGELFF
TRBV5-6	TRBJ2-6	16	CASSLGLTSGANVLTF
TRBV7-9	TRBJ2-3	13	CASSLAGPDTQYF
TRBV20-1	TRBJ1-2	11	CSAPTGGGYTF
TRBV19	TRBJ1-1	15	CASNEDRDLNTEAFF
TRBV2	TRBJ2-7	13	CASSEMSFYEQYF
TRBV6-5	TRBJ1-5	15	CASSYSGGFNQPQHF
TRBV19	TRBJ2-7	16	CASSIEGNLGSYEQYF
TRBV20-1	TRBJ2-5	11	CSASSEETQYF
TRBV15	TRBJ2-1	12	CATSRDGAEQFF
TRBV7-8	TRBJ2-1	15	CASSLGTSGANEQFF
TRBV6-6	TRBJ1-2	14	CASSGDGTNYGYTF
TRBV9	TRBJ2-3	16	CASSTGTSGGTDTQYF
TRBV7-5	TRBJ1-2	15	CARDVGQAFIYGYTF
TRBV27	TRBJ2-2	15	CASSLEGTNTGELFF
TRBV5-4	TRBJ2-1	14	CASSSSTSEVEQFF
TRBV29-1	TRBJ2-1	13	CSVEDRPMNEQFF
TRBV6-5	TRBJ1-1	14	CASSSGTRNTEAFF
TRBV4-1	TRBJ1-1	14	CASSRAEVNTEAFF
TRBV19	TRBJ1-6	13	CASGKVFNSPLHF
TRBV6-1	TRBJ1-2	16	CASSGSLVRANYGYTF
TRBV29-1	TRBJ1-4	14	CSVGRGGTNEKLFF
TRBV6-5	TRBJ1-6	15	CASSYSGTTNSPLHF
TRBV5-8	TRBJ1-4	14	CASSLTAPNEKLFF
TRBV6-2/TRBV6-3	TRBJ2-7	13	CASSLTLYYEQYF
TRBV5-5	TRBJ1-2	14	CASSPAAGIYGYTF
TRBV29-1	TRBJ2-3	14	CSARDRLRGDTQYF
TRBV14	TRBJ2-7	15	CASSTSGQGAYEQYF
TRBV6-5	TRBJ1-2	15	CASSSQRTGNYGYTF